The clone carrying this T cell receptor (beta chain) came up many times. Antigen: not known. The data originate from a study of regulatory T cells in long-lasting Graves disease. Whole-study results and caveats: TRBV28, TRBJ1-2 and TRBJ2-5 were segments that persistent disease favored. It is possible that accuracy was reduced by the small size of the sample.

Documented time point: newly diagnosed GD, antithyroid drugs for less than 3 months. Researchers made the TCR library from RNA that was extracted from PBMCs. Each patient gave approximately 9 milliliters of EDTA-anticoagulated peripheral blood. Arm-PCR of CDR3 regions with iRepertoire HTBI primers generated TCR beta libraries. TCRdb ran MiXCR on the multiplex PCR reads and lists one entry per CDR3 protein. Here the sample spans about 240,000 distinct CDR3 sequences, around 20% being singletons. Trimming stripped 5 bases from V and 1 base from J, with 17 bases between. Germline V gene data show CDR1 as DFQATT and CDR2 as SNEGSKA (reference sequence). This CDR3 has 15 amino acids.

V is TRBV20-1 and J is TRBJ2-5; tentatively, D is TRBD2 (5 bases). The sequence was collected from a female donor with Graves disease. This sample comprised peripheral blood mononuclear cells (PBMCs), obtained at new diagnosis, from a patient treated with antithyroid drugs. The CDR3 reads CSAAEAAKSQETQYF. In DNA form, the CDR3 reads TGCAGTGCTGCGGAGGCAGCCAAAAGCCAAGAGACCCAGTACTTC.